Listed here are 22 T cell receptor beta chains from one sample, sequenced in a study of T-cell memory formation after mild COVID-19. TCRdb independently ran MiXCR on the 5' RACE reads; one entry per CDR3 protein. The sample records just under 550,000 distinct CDR3 sequences, roughly 22% being singletons. The sequenced material came from PBMCs or a T cell subset sorted from them (not recorded which). Receptor source: an adult woman who had mild COVID-19 (a few samples of this study predate the infection). Cell type and time point are not known.

The chain has TRBV12-3 or TRBV12-4 and TRBJ2-4; 7 bases are shared with TRBD1. The V gene end was trimmed by 2 bases and the J gene end by 0 bases; junction bases not matched to a gene: 4. The CDR3 runs to 16 residues. CDR3 coding DNA: TGTGCCAGCAGTTTACACCAGGGGGTAGCCAAAAACATTCAGTACTTC. This codes for CASSLHQGVAKNIQYF.

The rearrangement joins TRBV19 to TRBJ2-1, with a weak D call TRBD2 (6 bases). The ends were cut back, 3 bases at V and 4 bases at J, with 16 bases in the middle. CDR3 length equals 16 residues. Germline CDR1 LNHDA, CDR2 SQIVND (reference sequence). The CDR3 loop reads CASSMFLGGVYNEQFF. The CDR3 coding sequence is TGTGCCAGTAGTATGTTCCTTGGCGGGGTATACAATGAGCAGTTCTTC.

In this sample, this clonotype turned up a few times. This chain uses TRBV12-3 or TRBV12-4 with TRBJ1-5, with 9 bases lining up with TRBD1. CDR3 length: 15 residues. V trimming: 6 bases; J trimming: 6 bases; junction bases outside the gene matches: 9. CDR3 in amino acids: CASSPPGTGSQPQHF. DNA of the CDR3: TGTGCCAGCAGCCCACCCGGGACAGGGAGTCAGCCCCAGCATTTT.

V gene TRBV5-4 combines with J gene TRBJ2-4, with TRBD2 identical over 12 bases. The germline gives CDR1 SGHNT, CDR2 YYREEE (reference sequence). The ends lost 0 bases at V and 5 bases at J; junction bases unmatched: 0. This CDR3 region has 15 residues. The CDR3: CASSLGLAGENIQYF. CDR3 DNA: TGTGCCAGCAGCTTGGGACTAGCGGGAGAAAACATTCAGTACTTC. The full variable domain, with the rest looked up from reference TRBV5-4 and TRBJ2-4, is ETGVTQSPTHLIKTRGQQVTLRCSSQSGHNTVSWYQQALGQGPQFIFQYYREEENGRGNFPPRFSGLQFPNYSSELNVNALELDDSALYLCASSLGLAGENIQYFGAGTRLSVL.

The chain couples TRBV23-1 to TRBJ2-5; D may be TRBD1 or TRBD2 (5 bases each). TRBV23-1 is an open reading frame, and its role is uncertain. CDR3 size: 14 residues. V gave up 4 bases and J gave up 3 bases, with 12 bases separating them. DNA for the CDR3: TGCGCCAGCAGTCCCGGGGACGGGAAAGAGACCCAGTACTTC. It encodes CASSPGDGKETQYF.

The rearrangement joins TRBV18 to TRBJ2-7; 8 positions match TRBD2. There are 13 residues in the CDR3. CDR1 and CDR2 (germline): KGHSH, LQKENI. V shed 6 bases and J 6 bases; nucleotides not matched to a gene: 7. The CDR3 region has the DNA TGTGCCAGCTCTCAACAGGGACTAGTCGAGCAGTACTTC. Protein: CASSQQGLVEQYF.

This clonotype was found a few times. The rearrangement uses TRBV15 and TRBJ2-3; D is possibly TRBD2 (5 bases). The CDR3 loop spans 14 amino acids. Germline values: CDR1 LNHNV, CDR2 YYDKDF (reference sequence). Trimming pared 0 bases from V and 8 bases from J, leaving 12 bases between. Here the CDR3 reads CATSRDLQEATQYF. The CDR3 DNA follows: TGTGCCACCAGCAGAGATCTCCAGGAGGCTACGCAGTATTTT.

In its sample, this clonotype was seen a few times. This chain's CDR3 is CASSLGVGGAADTQYF. The CDR3 DNA reads TGTGCCAGCAGCTTAGGGGTCGGGGGGGCCGCAGATACGCAGTATTTT. This chain joins TRBV7-2 and TRBJ2-3, with TRBD2 matching 8 bases. Germline CDR1 is SGHTA and CDR2 is FQGNSA. This CDR3 region has 16 residues. The J segment lost 4 bases and the V segment lost 1 base, leaving 7 bases of the junction unmatched.

The chain combines TRBV5-1 with TRBJ1-1; D is perhaps TRBD1 (5 bases). The CDR3 loop spans 15 amino acids. Trimming cost V 1 base and J 3 bases, with 13 bases left between them. Germline CDR1 reads SGHRS; CDR2 reads YFSETQ. CDR3 sequence (DNA): TGCGCCAGCAGCTTGCAAGCGCCAGGGTACACTGAAGCTTTCTTT. Its protein is CASSLQAPGYTEAFF.

The CDR3 region is CASSFVGQGSQPQHF. In DNA, the CDR3 is TGTGCCAGCAGTTTCGTAGGACAGGGGAGTCAGCCCCAGCATTTT. This chain links TRBV12-3 or TRBV12-4 with TRBJ1-5; TRBD1 matches at 9 bases. CDR3 length: 15 amino acids. Germline trimming cut 3 bases from V and 6 bases from J; bases unmatched to any gene: 6.

This clonotype was found a few times. The rearrangement uses TRBV19 and TRBJ2-6; either TRBD1 or TRBD2 may fit D (5 bases each). Per the germline V gene, CDR1 is LNHDA and CDR2 is SQIVND (reference sequence). This CDR3 has 16 residues. The V gene lost 4 bases and the J gene lost 3 bases, with 13 bases spanning the gap. The CDR3 nucleotides read TGTGCCAGTAGTACCCCCGGGACGGTTGGGGCCAACGTCCTGACTTTC. Translation gives CASSTPGTVGANVLTF.

The V gene is TRBV10-3, the J gene TRBJ2-1; TRBD2 agrees at 7 bases. V trimming: 3 bases; J trimming: 8 bases; junction bases outside the gene matches: 13. Per germline, CDR1 ENHRY and CDR2 SYGVKD. The CDR3 totals 16 residues. CDR3 DNA: TGTGCCATCAGTGACCCGCCTAGCGGATTCTTCGATGAGCAGTTCTTC. Its protein product is CAISDPPSGFFDEQFF.

J is TRBJ1-5 and V is TRBV6-2 or TRBV6-3; a possible D gene is TRBD1 (5 bases). The CDR3 length is 14 residues. Germline lookup yields CDR1 MNHEY and CDR2 SVGEGT. Deletions cut 2 bases from V and 7 bases from J, with 12 bases between. The DNA for the CDR3 is TGTGCCAGCAGTTACCCCAGGGAATTACAGCCCCAGCATTTT. This codes for CASSYPRELQPQHF.

This clonotype was recorded at least ten times. V is TRBV29-1 and J is TRBJ2-1; the D gene is possibly TRBD2 (5 bases). V was clipped by 5 bases and J by 9 bases, with 11 bases between them. The CDR3 extends over 11 amino acids. Germline values: CDR1 SQVTM, CDR2 ANQGSEA. The CDR3 sequence: CSVSGFFEQFF. As DNA, the CDR3 is TGCAGCGTTTCGGGATTTTTTGAGCAGTTCTTC.

This clonotype was seen a handful of times. J is TRBJ2-2 and V is TRBV29-1; the D gene could be TRBD1 or TRBD2 (6 bases each). Germline V gives CDR1 SQVTM, CDR2 ANQGSEA. The CDR3 runs to 12 residues. CDR3 in amino acids: CGGAGATGELFF. The CDR3, as DNA: TGCGGAGGGGCAGGGGCCACCGGGGAGCTGTTTTTT.

The rearrangement links TRBV5-1 to TRBJ2-3, with 10 bases matching TRBD2. The V segment lost 4 bases and the J segment 8 bases; nucleotides outside the gene matches: 16. Germline loops: CDR1 SGHRS, CDR2 YFSETQ. This CDR3 has 17 residues. The CDR3 loop reads CASSLRPLAGVPGTQYF. CDR3 coding DNA: TGCGCCAGCAGCCTGAGACCGCTAGCGGGAGTCCCTGGTACGCAGTATTTT.

The table lists this clonotype with a few counts. The chain uses TRBV29-1 and TRBJ1-2; D unresolved. Germline CDR1 is SQVTM and CDR2 is ANQGSEA. Trimming cost V 7 bases and J 8 bases, with 20 bases left between them. The CDR3 contains 13 residues. The CDR3 protein is CSAEGGSAVGYTF. The DNA of the CDR3 is TGCAGCGCCGAAGGAGGGAGCGCCGTAGGCTACACCTTC. The full variable domain, its missing parts supplied by reference TRBV29-1 and TRBJ1-2, is SAVISQKPSRDICQRGTSLTIQCQVDSQVTMMFWYRQQPGQSLTLIATANQGSEATYESGFVIDKFPISRPNLTFSTLTVSNMSPEDSSIYLCSAEGGSAVGYTFGSGTRLTVV.

J is TRBJ2-1 and V is TRBV5-1, with 9 bases lining up with TRBD2. The CDR3 spans 18 residues. The J segment lost 0 bases and the V segment lost 4 bases, leaving 11 bases of the junction unmatched. CDR1 SGHRS and CDR2 YFSETQ come from the germline V gene. This CDR3 reads CASSPRTSVRSSYNEQFF. CDR3 DNA sequence: TGCGCCAGCAGCCCCAGGACTAGCGTAAGGAGCTCCTACAATGAGCAGTTCTTC.

This rearrangement joins TRBV29-1 to TRBJ2-1; D is unclear. Germline lookup yields CDR1 SQVTM and CDR2 ANQGSEA. Trimming stripped 4 bases from V and 3 bases from J, with 7 bases between. The CDR3 has 12 residues. CDR3 sequence (DNA): TGCAGCGTTGGCCGGTGCTACAATGAGCAGTTCTTC. This codes for CSVGRCYNEQFF.

The V call is TRBV6-4, the J call TRBJ1-5; 7 bases align to TRBD1. V lost 3 bases, J lost 7 bases, and 3 bases stayed unmatched. The CDR3 has 13 amino acids. Germline loops: CDR1 MRHNA, CDR2 SNTAGT. The CDR3 sequence: CASSETGKQPQHF. CDR3 nucleotides: TGTGCCAGCAGTGAGACAGGGAAGCAGCCCCAGCATTTT.

This clonotype was recorded a few times. This sequence joins TRBV11-2 and TRBJ1-1, with D hard to call. There are 13 residues in the CDR3. Trimming cost V 4 bases and J 5 bases, with 11 bases left between them. Germline CDR1 SGHAT, CDR2 FQNNGV. Here the CDR3 DNA reads TGTGCCAGCAGCTCAAACACTGGGACTGAAGCTTTCTTT. Its translation: CASSSNTGTEAFF.

This chain links TRBV7-9 with TRBJ2-5; D is unclear. Germline V gene data show CDR1 as SEHNR and CDR2 as FQNEAQ (reference sequence). V was cut by 4 bases and J by 0 bases, with 6 bases left in between. CDR3 length: 13 amino acids. This chain's CDR3 is CASSWLNQETQYF. Written as DNA, the CDR3 is TGTGCCAGCAGCTGGCTTAACCAAGAGACCCAGTACTTC.